The 10 T cell receptor beta chains below come from one sample, sequenced in a study of a mutant IDH1 vaccine in newly diagnosed glioma. Clones were read by immunoSEQ multiplex PCR, and TCRdb kept only the in-frame ones, dropping some. This sample has around 67,000 clones, with over 70% found just once. The sample's time point: baseline, week 1 (first vaccination visit). Treatment reported: pre-vaccination baseline after standard-of-care therapy. The sample was peripheral blood mononuclear cells (PBMCs), taken from a glioma patient treated with radiotherapy, temozolomide or both. The receptors stem from a woman aged 18-29 years with glioma. Some clones in this sample may be carry-over from other donors' samples.

The table lists this clone with a count of one. V usage is TRBV19 and J usage is TRBJ2-7; D is perhaps TRBD2 (5 bases). Germline V gene lookup returns CDR1 LNHDA and CDR2 SQIVND (reference sequence). The CDR3 runs 13 residues. Trimming shortened V by 3 bases and J by 2 bases, and 8 bases separated the two germline ends. The CDR3 coding sequence is TGTGCCAGTAGTATCGAGCGGCCCTACGAGCAGTACTTC. It specifies CASSIERPYEQYF.

J is TRBJ2-2 and V is TRBV10-1; unclear D gene. This CDR3 is 14 amino acids long. Germline V gene data show CDR1 as WNHNN and CDR2 as SYGVQD (reference sequence). Trimming took off 10 bases at V and 2 bases at J, with 14 bases between the two ends. CDR3 sequence: CATRPNSNTGELFF. The CDR3 region has the DNA TGCGCCACTAGGCCGAACAGCAACACCGGGGAGCTGTTTTTT.

The CDR3, as DNA: TGTGCCAGTAGTATCGGACAGGCTCATGGTGGCTACACCTTC. Its translation is CASSIGQAHGGYTF. The chain joins TRBV19 to TRBJ1-2, with 7 positions matching TRBD1. CDR3 length equals 14 residues. Germline V gene sequence: CDR1 LNHDA, CDR2 SQIVND (reference sequence). V shed 3 bases and J 7 bases; nucleotides not matched to a gene: 8.

The chain is built from TRBV25-1 and TRBJ2-7; a possible D gene is TRBD1 (6 bases). Germline CDR1 MGHDK, CDR2 SYGVNS. Deletions cut 4 bases from V and 2 bases from J, with 18 bases between. The CDR3 spans 16 residues. The CDR3 region is CASSGYGGTGTYEQYF. DNA for the CDR3: TGTGCCAGCAGTGGATATGGGGGCACAGGTACCTACGAGCAGTACTTC.

The V gene is TRBV5-1, the J gene TRBJ2-2, with no clear D. Germline V CDR1 and CDR2: SGHRS, YFSETQ. V was trimmed by 0 bases and J by 3 bases, leaving 9 bases between them. This CDR3 is 15 amino acids long. This CDR3 is CASSLVPLDTGELFF. In DNA, the CDR3 is TGCGCCAGCAGCTTGGTCCCTTTGGACACCGGGGAGCTGTTTTTT.

CDR3 residues: CASRRGNTEAFF. The DNA of the CDR3 is TGCGCCAGCCGGCGGGGAAACACTGAAGCTTTCTTT. The V gene is TRBV10-2, the J gene TRBJ1-1; no firm D call. Per germline, CDR1 WSHSY and CDR2 SAAADI. Deletions cut 8 bases from V and 2 bases from J, with 9 bases between. This CDR3 is built from 12 residues.

The chain joins TRBV7-9 to TRBJ1-2; no clear D. Trimming took 1 base from V and 7 from J, leaving 10 bases between them. Germline CDR1 reads SEHNR; CDR2 reads FQNEAQ (reference sequence). The CDR3 is made up of 13 amino acids. CDR3 protein: CASSLEGASGYTF. The CDR3 DNA reads as TGTGCCAGCAGCTTAGAAGGAGCGTCTGGCTACACCTTC.

The chain joins TRBV10-2 to TRBJ2-5; D gene ambiguous. The V end lost 3 bases, the J end lost 4 bases, and 6 bases lay between the germline ends. This CDR3 comprises 12 residues. The germline V gene encodes CDR1 WSHSY and CDR2 SAAADI. This CDR3 is CASSDVRETQYF. As DNA, the CDR3 is TGCGCCAGCAGTGATGTGAGAGAGACCCAGTACTTC.

The V and J genes are TRBV6-6 and TRBJ1-3, with a tentative D call TRBD1 (5 bases). The V gene's germline CDR1 is MNHNY and CDR2 SVGAGI (reference sequence). Trimming took 2 bases from V and 0 from J, leaving 8 bases between them. The CDR3 sequence is 15 residues long. The DNA for the CDR3 is TGTGCCAGCAGTTACGACAGACCCTCTGGAAACACCATATATTTT. Encoded protein: CASSYDRPSGNTIYF.

V usage is TRBV6-6 and J usage is TRBJ1-1; possible D gene TRBD1, 5 bases. Trimming took off 1 base at V and 4 bases at J, with 10 bases between the two ends. This CDR3 region has 14 residues. Germline V gene lookup returns CDR1 MNHNY and CDR2 SVGAGI (reference sequence). CDR3 region: CASSYWDEGTEAFF. The DNA of the CDR3 is TGTGCCAGCAGTTACTGGGACGAGGGCACTGAAGCTTTCTTT.